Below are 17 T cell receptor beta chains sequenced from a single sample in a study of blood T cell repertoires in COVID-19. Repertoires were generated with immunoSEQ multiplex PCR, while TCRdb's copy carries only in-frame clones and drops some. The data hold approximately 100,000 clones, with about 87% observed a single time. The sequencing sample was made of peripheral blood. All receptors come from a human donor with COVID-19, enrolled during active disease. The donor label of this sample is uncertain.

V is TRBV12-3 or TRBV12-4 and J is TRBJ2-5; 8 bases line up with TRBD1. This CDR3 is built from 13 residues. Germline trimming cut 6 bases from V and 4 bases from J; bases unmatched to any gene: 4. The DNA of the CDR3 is TGTGCCAGCAGCCCCAGGGGGCTAGAGACCCAGTACTTC. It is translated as CASSPRGLETQYF.

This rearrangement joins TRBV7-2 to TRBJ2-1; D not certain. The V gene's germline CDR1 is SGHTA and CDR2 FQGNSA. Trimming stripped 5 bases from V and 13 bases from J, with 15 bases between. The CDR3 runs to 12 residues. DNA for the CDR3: TGTGCCAGCAGCCGAAGAGGTCAGTACCAGTTCTTC. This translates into CASSRRGQYQFF.

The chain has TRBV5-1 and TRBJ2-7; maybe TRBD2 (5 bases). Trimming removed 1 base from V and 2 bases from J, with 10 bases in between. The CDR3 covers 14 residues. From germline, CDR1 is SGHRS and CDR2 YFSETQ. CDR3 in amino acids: CASSLTGLAYEQYF. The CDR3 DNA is TGCGCCAGCAGCTTGACGGGATTAGCCTACGAGCAGTACTTC.

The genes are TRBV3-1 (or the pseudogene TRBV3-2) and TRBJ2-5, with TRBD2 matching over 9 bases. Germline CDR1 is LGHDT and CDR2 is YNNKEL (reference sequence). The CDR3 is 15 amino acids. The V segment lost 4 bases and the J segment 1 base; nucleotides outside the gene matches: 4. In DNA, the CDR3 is TGTGCCAGCAGCCGTCTAGCGGGGACCCAAGAGACCCAGTACTTC. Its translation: CASSRLAGTQETQYF.

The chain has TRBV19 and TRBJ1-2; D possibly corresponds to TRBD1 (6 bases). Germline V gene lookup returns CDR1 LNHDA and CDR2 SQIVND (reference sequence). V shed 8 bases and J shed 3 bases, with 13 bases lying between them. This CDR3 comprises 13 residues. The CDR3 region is CASLGGRDYGYTF. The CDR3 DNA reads TGTGCCAGTTTGGGGGGGCGCGACTATGGCTACACCTTC.

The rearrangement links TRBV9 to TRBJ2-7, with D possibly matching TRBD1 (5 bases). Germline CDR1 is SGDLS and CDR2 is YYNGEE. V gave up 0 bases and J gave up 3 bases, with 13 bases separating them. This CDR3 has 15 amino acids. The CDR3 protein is CASSVAPGRDYEQYF. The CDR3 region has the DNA TGTGCCAGCAGCGTAGCCCCAGGCAGGGACTACGAGCAGTACTTC.

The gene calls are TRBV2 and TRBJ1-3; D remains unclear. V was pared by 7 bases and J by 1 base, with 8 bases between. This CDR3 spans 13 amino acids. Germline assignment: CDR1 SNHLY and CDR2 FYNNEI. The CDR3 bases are TGTGCCAGCATCCGAGAATCTGGAAACACCATATATTTT. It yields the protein CASIRESGNTIYF.

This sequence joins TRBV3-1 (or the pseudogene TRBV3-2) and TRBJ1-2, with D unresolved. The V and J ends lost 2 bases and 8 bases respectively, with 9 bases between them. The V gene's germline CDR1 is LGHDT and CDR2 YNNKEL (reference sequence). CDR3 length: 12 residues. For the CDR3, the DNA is TGTGCCAGCAGCCAACGCAGTGGCGGCTACACCTTC. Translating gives CASSQRSGGYTF.

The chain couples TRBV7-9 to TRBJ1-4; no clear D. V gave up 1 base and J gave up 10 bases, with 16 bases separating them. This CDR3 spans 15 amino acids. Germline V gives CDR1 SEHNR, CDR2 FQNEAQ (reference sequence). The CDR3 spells CASSLDGRISGKLFF. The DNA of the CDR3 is TGTGCCAGCAGCTTAGACGGACGGATTAGCGGAAAACTGTTTTTT.

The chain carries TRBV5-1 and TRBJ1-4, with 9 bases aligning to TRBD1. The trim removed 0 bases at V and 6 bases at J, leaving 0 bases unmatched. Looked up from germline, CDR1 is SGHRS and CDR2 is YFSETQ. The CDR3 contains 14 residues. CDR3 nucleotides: TGCGCCAGCAGCTTGGGACAGGGGGATGAAAAACTGTTTTTT. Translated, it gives CASSLGQGDEKLFF.

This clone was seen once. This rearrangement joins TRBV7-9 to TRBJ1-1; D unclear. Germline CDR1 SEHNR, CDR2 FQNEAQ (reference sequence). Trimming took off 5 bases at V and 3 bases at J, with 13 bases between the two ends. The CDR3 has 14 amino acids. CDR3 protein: CASSERAGYTEAFF. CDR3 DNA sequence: TGTGCCAGCAGCGAGAGGGCGGGTTACACTGAAGCTTTCTTT.

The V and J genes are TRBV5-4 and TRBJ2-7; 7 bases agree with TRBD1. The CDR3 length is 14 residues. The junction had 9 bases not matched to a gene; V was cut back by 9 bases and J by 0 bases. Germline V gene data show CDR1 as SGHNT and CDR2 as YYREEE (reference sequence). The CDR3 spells CATSTGSLSYEQYF. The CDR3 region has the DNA TGTGCCACCTCGACAGGGTCCCTCTCCTACGAGCAGTACTTC.

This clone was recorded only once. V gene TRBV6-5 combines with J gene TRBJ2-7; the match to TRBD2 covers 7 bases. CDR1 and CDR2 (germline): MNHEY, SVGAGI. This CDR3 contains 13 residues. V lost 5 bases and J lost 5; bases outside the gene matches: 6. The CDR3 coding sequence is TGTGCCAGCAGTCACAGCCGGGAGGACGAGCAGTACTTC. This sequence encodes CASSHSREDEQYF.

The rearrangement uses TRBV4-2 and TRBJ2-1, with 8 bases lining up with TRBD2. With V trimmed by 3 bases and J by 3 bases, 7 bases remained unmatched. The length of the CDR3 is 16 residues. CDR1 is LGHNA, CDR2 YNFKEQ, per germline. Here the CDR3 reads CASSHPGRGYYNEQFF. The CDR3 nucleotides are TGTGCCAGCAGCCATCCCGGGAGGGGCTACTACAATGAGCAGTTCTTC.

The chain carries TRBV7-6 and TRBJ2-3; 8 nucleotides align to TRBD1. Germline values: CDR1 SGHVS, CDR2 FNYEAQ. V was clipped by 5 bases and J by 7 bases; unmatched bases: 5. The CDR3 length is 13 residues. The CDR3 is CASSLGQGNTQYF. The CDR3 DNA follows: TGTGCCAGCAGCCTTGGACAGGGAAATACGCAGTATTTT.

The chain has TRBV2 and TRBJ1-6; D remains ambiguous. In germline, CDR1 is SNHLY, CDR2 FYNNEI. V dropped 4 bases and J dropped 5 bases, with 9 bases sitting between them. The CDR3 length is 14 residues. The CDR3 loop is CASSGGGDNSPLHF. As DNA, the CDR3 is TGTGCCAGCAGTGGAGGAGGTGATAATTCACCCCTCCACTTT.

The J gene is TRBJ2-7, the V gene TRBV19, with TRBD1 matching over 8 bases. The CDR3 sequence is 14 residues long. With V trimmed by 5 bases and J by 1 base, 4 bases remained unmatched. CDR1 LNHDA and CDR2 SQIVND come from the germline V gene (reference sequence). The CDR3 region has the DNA TGTGCCAGTAGTTTCCGGACAGGGTCCTACGAGCAGTACTTC. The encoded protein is CASSFRTGSYEQYF.